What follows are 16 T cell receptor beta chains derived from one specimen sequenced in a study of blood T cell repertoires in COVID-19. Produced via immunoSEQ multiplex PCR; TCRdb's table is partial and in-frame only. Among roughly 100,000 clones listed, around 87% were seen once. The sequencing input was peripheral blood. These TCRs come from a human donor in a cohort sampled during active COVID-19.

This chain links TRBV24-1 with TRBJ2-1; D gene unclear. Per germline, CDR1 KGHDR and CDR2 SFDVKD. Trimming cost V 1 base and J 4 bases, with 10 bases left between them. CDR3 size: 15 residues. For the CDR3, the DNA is TGTGCCACCAGTGATTTTGGCACCTTATACAATGAGCAGTTCTTC. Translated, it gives CATSDFGTLYNEQFF.

CDR3 sequence (DNA): TGTGCCAGCAGCGTACGGGACAGCTCCTACAATGAGCAGTTCTTC. It specifies CASSVRDSSYNEQFF. The V and J genes are TRBV9 and TRBJ2-1; 7 nucleotides match TRBD1. Germline CDR1 and CDR2: SGDLS and YYNGEE. Germline trimming cut 1 base from V and 0 bases from J; bases unmatched to any gene: 1. The CDR3 has 15 amino acids.

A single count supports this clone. CDR3 in amino acids: CASSQGVGGAYNEQFF. CDR3 sequence (DNA): TGTGCCAGCAGCCAAGGAGTCGGGGGGGCCTACAATGAGCAGTTCTTC. The chain joins TRBV3-1 (or the pseudogene TRBV3-2) to TRBJ2-1, with 8 bases identical to TRBD2. The CDR3 contains 16 residues. V trimming: 1 base; J trimming: 2 bases; junction bases outside the gene matches: 4. Germline V CDR1 and CDR2: LGHDT, YNNKEL (reference sequence).

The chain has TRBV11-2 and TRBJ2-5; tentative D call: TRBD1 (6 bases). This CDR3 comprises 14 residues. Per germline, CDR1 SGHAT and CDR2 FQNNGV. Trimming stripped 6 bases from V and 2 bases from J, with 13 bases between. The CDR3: CASRGQSAQETQYF. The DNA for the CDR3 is TGTGCCAGCAGAGGACAGTCGGCACAAGAGACCCAGTACTTC.

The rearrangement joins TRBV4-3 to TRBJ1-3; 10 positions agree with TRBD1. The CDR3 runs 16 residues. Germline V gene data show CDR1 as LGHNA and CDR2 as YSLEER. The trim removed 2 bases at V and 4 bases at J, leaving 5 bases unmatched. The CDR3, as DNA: TGCGCCAGCAGCCAACGGGACAGGGGCCGGGGAAACACCATATATTTT. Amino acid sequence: CASSQRDRGRGNTIYF.

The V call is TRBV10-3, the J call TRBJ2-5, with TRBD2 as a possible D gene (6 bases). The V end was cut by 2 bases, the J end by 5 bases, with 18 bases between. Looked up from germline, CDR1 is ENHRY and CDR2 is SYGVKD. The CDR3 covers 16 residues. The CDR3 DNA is TGTGCCATCAGTGAGAGGAGCGGGCCCGACCGGGAGACCCAGTACTTC. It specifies CAISERSGPDRETQYF.

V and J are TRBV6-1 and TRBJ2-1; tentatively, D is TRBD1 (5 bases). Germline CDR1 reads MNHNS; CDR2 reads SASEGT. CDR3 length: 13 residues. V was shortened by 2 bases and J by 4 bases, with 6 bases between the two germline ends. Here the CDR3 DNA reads TGTGCCAGCAGTGAACGACAGTACAATGAGCAGTTCTTC. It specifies CASSERQYNEQFF.

CDR3 loop: CASSQARGNTQYF. DNA of the CDR3: TGCGCCAGCAGCCAAGCCAGGGGGAATACGCAGTATTTT. The chain is built from TRBV4-3 and TRBJ2-3, with 7 bases fitting TRBD1. After removal of 1 base from V and 7 bases from J, the junction contained 2 bases not matched to a gene. CDR1 and CDR2 (germline): LGHNA, YSLEER. The length of the CDR3 is 13 residues.

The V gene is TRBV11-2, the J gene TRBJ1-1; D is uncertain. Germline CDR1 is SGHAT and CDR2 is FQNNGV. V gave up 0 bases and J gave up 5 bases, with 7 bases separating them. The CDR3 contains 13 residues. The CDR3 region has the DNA TGTGCCAGCAGCTTAGATGGGAGGACTGAAGCTTTCTTT. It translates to CASSLDGRTEAFF.

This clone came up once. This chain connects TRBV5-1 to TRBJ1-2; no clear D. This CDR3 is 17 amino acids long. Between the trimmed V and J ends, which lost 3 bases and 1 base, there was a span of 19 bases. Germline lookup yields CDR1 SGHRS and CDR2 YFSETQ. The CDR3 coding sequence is TGCGCCAGCAGCTCTGGGCCTACGAGAGGGATTAACTATGGCTACACCTTC. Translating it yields CASSSGPTRGINYGYTF.

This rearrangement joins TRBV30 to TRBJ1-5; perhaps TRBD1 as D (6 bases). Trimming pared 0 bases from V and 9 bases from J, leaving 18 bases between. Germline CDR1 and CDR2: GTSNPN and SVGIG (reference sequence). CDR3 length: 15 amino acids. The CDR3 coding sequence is TGTGCCTGGAGTGTAGGGGGGGCCGCTAAATGGCCCCAGCATTTT. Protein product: CAWSVGGAAKWPQHF.

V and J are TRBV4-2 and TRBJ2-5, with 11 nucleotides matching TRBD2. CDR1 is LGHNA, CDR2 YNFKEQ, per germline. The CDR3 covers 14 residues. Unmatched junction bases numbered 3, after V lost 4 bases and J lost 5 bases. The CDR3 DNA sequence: TGTGCCAGCAGCCTTAGCGGGGGGGGTGAGACCCAGTACTTC. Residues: CASSLSGGGETQYF.

The CDR3 reads CASGGTAQRQPQHF. In nucleotides, the CDR3 is TGTGCCAGCGGGGGGACAGCGCAGCGTCAGCCCCAGCATTTT. The V and J genes are TRBV6-5 and TRBJ1-5; 7 nucleotides match TRBD1. Per the germline V gene, CDR1 is MNHEY and CDR2 is SVGAGI. J lost 6 bases, V lost 8 bases, and 10 bases had no gene match. This CDR3 region has 14 residues.

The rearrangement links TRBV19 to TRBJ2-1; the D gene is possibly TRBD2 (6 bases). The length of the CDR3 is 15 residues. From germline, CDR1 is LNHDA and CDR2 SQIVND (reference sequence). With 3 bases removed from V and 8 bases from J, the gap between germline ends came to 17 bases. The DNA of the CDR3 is TGTGCCAGTAGTATGTCAGCGGGTTCCCTCGATGAGCAGTTCTTC. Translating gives CASSMSAGSLDEQFF.

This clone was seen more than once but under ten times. CDR3 in DNA: TGTGCCAGCAGCCCGACTAGCATCTACGAGCAGTACTTC. It specifies CASSPTSIYEQYF. The rearrangement joins TRBV7-2 to TRBJ2-7; TRBD2 matches at 7 bases. The junction had 4 bases not matched to a gene; V was cut back by 5 bases and J by 3 bases. This CDR3 comprises 13 residues. The germline CDR1 and CDR2 sequences are SGHTA and FQGNSA.

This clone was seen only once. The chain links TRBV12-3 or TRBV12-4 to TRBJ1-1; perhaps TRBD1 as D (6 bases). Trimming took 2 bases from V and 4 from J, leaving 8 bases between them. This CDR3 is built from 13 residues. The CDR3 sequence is CASSLRGSTEAFF. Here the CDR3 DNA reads TGTGCCAGCAGTTTAAGGGGGAGCACTGAAGCTTTCTTT.